These 26 T cell receptor beta chains came from one sample sequenced in a study of T cells in women clearing cervical HPV infection. This table comes from immunoSEQ multiplex PCR, and its TCRdb copy is limited to in-frame clones, with some not included. This sample's clone table lists over 30,000 clones. The sample taken for sequencing was blood buffy coat. Receptors originate from a woman aged 18-70 years with a cervical HPV16 infection that either progressed to CIN3+ or cleared (not recorded which).

A remark on this clone: The read gets to within 3 residues of the CDR3 end, and the germline J gene fills in the rest. The chain employs TRBV6-4 and TRBJ1-6, with 7 positions matching TRBD1. The trim removed 0 bases at V and 7 bases at J, leaving 12 bases unmatched. Germline V lookup: CDR1 MRHNA, CDR2 SNTAGT. This CDR3 comprises 18 residues. The CDR3 here is CASSDSKGQPGGNSPLHF. The part of the CDR3 DNA that was read is TGTGCCAGCAGTGACTCGAAGGGGCAGCCAGGGGGGAATTCACCC.

Of note for this clone: The read gets to within 3 residues of the CDR3 end, and the germline J gene fills in the rest. The genes are TRBV18 and TRBJ2-5, with D possibly being TRBD1 (6 bases). V dropped 3 bases and J dropped 4 bases, with 9 bases sitting between them. Germline CDR1 reads KGHSH; CDR2 reads LQKENI. The CDR3 sequence is 13 residues long. Incomplete CDR3 DNA: TGTGCCAGCTCACCGGAACAGGGAGAGACC. As protein: CASSPEQGET. The complete CDR3 sequence is CASSPEQGETQYF.

Of note for this clone: The CDR3 end is not reached by the read, which stops 3 residues before it; the germline J gene fills it in. This chain uses TRBV5-1 with TRBJ2-5; TRBD2 matches 11 bases. V lost 1 base and J lost 2; bases outside the gene matches: 4. The CDR3 runs 16 residues. Germline CDR1 and CDR2: SGHRS and YFSETQ. CDR3 bases read: TGCGCCAGCAGCTTGACCGGGACTAGCGGACAAGAGACC. This encodes CASSLTGTSGQET. The CDR3 in its entirety is CASSLTGTSGQETQYF.

As to this clone: The read terminates 3 residues ahead of where the CDR3 ends, so the germline J gene completes it. This chain links TRBV23-1 with TRBJ2-4; a possible D gene is TRBD2 (6 bases). TRBV23-1 falls under the ORF class, with uncertain function. The V end was cut by 7 bases, the J end by 1 base, with 17 bases between. CDR3 size: 16 residues. This CDR3 reads CASTQTGGRAKNIQYF. CDR3 DNA (partial): TGCGCCAGCACCCAGACCGGGGGACGGGCCAAAAACATT.

As concerns this clone: The CDR3 end lies 3 residues beyond the end of the read and is filled in from the germline J gene. V usage is TRBV11-2 and J usage is TRBJ2-7; the D gene is possibly TRBD2 (6 bases). The germline V gene encodes CDR1 SGHAT and CDR2 FQNNGV. This CDR3 spans 14 amino acids. V lost 1 base to trimming and J lost 3 bases, with 10 bases between them. The part of the CDR3 DNA that was read is TGTGCCAGCAGCTTAGGTGCGGGAAACTACGAG. Translated: CASSLGAGNYE. The complete CDR3 reads CASSLGAGNYEQYF.

Remarks on this clone: The CDR3 is cut off 3 residues early in the read; its end comes from the germline J gene. This rearrangement joins TRBV24-1 to TRBJ1-2; unclear D gene. The V end was cut by 2 bases, the J end by 5 bases, with 8 bases between. The CDR3 sequence is 13 residues long. Germline-derived CDR1 and CDR2 are KGHDR and SFDVKD. Incomplete CDR3 DNA: TGTGCCACCAGTGATTCCAGAGGGTATGGC. This translates into CATSDSRGYG. The CDR3 in its entirety is CATSDSRGYGYTF.

Notes on this clone: The CDR3 end lies 3 residues beyond the end of the read and is filled in from the germline J gene. The V gene is TRBV20-1, the J gene TRBJ1-2; D is ambiguous. The CDR3 loop spans 11 amino acids. Germline CDR1 reads DFQATT; CDR2 reads SNEGSKA (reference sequence). Trimming took off 5 bases at V and 4 bases at J, with 8 bases between the two ends. Partial CDR3 DNA: TGCAGTGCTCCAAGGCTCTATGGC. Amino acids: CSAPRLYG. The whole CDR3 is CSAPRLYGYTF.

Concerning this clone itself: The CDR3 extends 3 residues past the end of the read, so its final part is completed from the germline J gene. The chain joins TRBV7-8 to TRBJ1-5; D remains unclear. Trimming pared 0 bases from V and 2 bases from J, leaving 11 bases between. Germline-derived CDR1 and CDR2 are SGHVS and FQNEAQ. The CDR3 has 16 amino acids. Here the CDR3 reads CASSLAPNVGNQPQHF. CDR3 bases read: TGTGCCAGCAGCTTAGCCCCAAATGTTGGCAATCAGCCC. Supplemented by reference TRBV7-8 and TRBJ1-5, the full variable domain reads GAGVSQSPRYKVAKRGQDVALRCDPISGHVSLFWYQQALGQGPEFLTYFQNEAQLDKSGLPSDRFFAERPEGSVSTLKIQRTQQEDSAVYLCASSLAPNVGNQPQHFGDGTRLSIL.

Worth noting for this clone: Read data end 3 residues before the CDR3 end; the end is taken from the germline J gene. The V and J genes are TRBV6-2 or TRBV6-3 and TRBJ2-4, with D possibly TRBD2 on 7 matching bases. The CDR3 is made up of 16 amino acids. Trimming stripped 2 bases from V and 5 bases from J, with 16 bases between. Germline values: CDR1 MNHEY, CDR2 SVGEGT. The CDR3 bases that were read are TGTGCCAGCAGTTACATCAGGGGAGGGACGGAAAACATT. Its translation: CASSYIRGGTENI. In full, the CDR3 reads CASSYIRGGTENIQYF.

Concerning this clone: Read data end 3 residues before the CDR3 end; the end is taken from the germline J gene. The J gene is TRBJ2-7, the V gene TRBV15; 7 nucleotides align to TRBD1. After removal of 0 bases from V and 3 bases from J, the junction contained 8 bases not matched to a gene. CDR3 length equals 16 residues. In germline, CDR1 is LNHNV, CDR2 YYDKDF (reference sequence). CDR3 bases read: TGTGCCACCAGCAGAGAGGGACAGTTTTTTTTCTACGAG. It specifies CATSREGQFFFYE. The complete CDR3 protein is CATSREGQFFFYEQYF.

A remark on this clone: The read comes to an end 3 residues before the CDR3 does, leaving the germline J gene to fill in the end. The chain has TRBV2 and TRBJ1-3; D is ambiguous. The V end lost 3 bases, the J end lost 9 bases, and 12 bases lay between the germline ends. The CDR3 has 13 residues. CDR1 and CDR2 from the germline V gene are SNHLY and FYNNEI. CDR3 sequence: CASSDPRAGTIYF. The DNA read from the CDR3 is TGTGCCAGCAGTGATCCCCGCGCGGGCACC.

As regards this clone: The read falls 3 residues short of the CDR3 end, and the missing part is taken from the germline J gene. The chain links TRBV19 to TRBJ1-5, with D hard to call. Germline CDR1 LNHDA, CDR2 SQIVND (reference sequence). This CDR3 spans 15 amino acids. V dropped 1 base and J dropped 3 bases, with 10 bases sitting between them. The CDR3 loop reads CASSIGSQINQPQHF. The CDR3 DNA, read in part, is TGTGCCAGTAGTATAGGCTCACAGATCAATCAGCCC.

About this clone: The CDR3 end lies 3 residues beyond the end of the read and is filled in from the germline J gene. The J gene is TRBJ1-5, the V gene TRBV16, with a weak D call TRBD1 (6 bases). This CDR3 is built from 17 residues. Trimming stripped 2 bases from V and 6 bases from J, with 20 bases between. CDR1 KGHSY and CDR2 FQNENV come from the germline V gene. The chain's CDR3 is CASSQLTGSGTSQPQHF. The sequenced part of the CDR3 DNA is TGTGCCAGCAGCCAACTCACAGGGTCGGGGACGAGTCAGCCC.

As for this clone: The CDR3 end falls 3 residues outside the read, so it is completed with the germline J gene. The J gene is TRBJ2-1, the V gene TRBV28, with TRBD2 matching 14 bases. CDR1 and CDR2 from the germline V gene are MDHEN and SYDVKM. V trimming: 6 bases; J trimming: 4 bases; junction bases outside the gene matches: 8. The CDR3 consists of 17 residues. CDR3 DNA, as far as it was read: TGTGCCAGCAGCGCGACTAGCGGGGGGGCCGGGTACAATGAG. It yields the protein CASSATSGGAGYNE. The full CDR3 reads CASSATSGGAGYNEQFF.

A remark on this clone: The DNA ends 3 residues before the CDR3 does, and the rest of the CDR3 is filled in from the germline J gene. The chain recombines TRBV5-1 with TRBJ2-1, with D perhaps TRBD1 or TRBD2 (7 bases each). Germline CDR1 is SGHRS and CDR2 is YFSETQ. V lost 5 bases and J lost 3, with 24 bases in between. This CDR3 is built from 18 residues. Incomplete CDR3 DNA: TGCGCCAGCAGAACCGACAGGGAGGGCCCTTACGACTACAATGAG. It codes for CASRTDREGPYDYNE. The CDR3 in its entirety is CASRTDREGPYDYNEQFF. Supplemented by reference TRBV5-1 and TRBJ2-1, the full variable domain reads KAGVTQTPRYLIKTRGQQVTLSCSPISGHRSVSWYQQTPGQGLQFLFEYFSETQRNKGNFPGRFSGRQFSNSRSEMNVSTLELGDSALYLCASRTDREGPYDYNEQFFGPGTRLTVL.

Remarks on this clone: An end of the junction does not agree with germline; a read error may underlie this. The CDR3 end is not reached by the read, which stops 3 residues before it; the germline J gene fills it in. This sequence joins TRBV7-9 and TRBJ2-7, with TRBD1 as a possible D gene (5 bases). CDR1 is SEHNR and CDR2 is FQNEAQ in the germline V gene (reference sequence). The CDR3 extends over 12 amino acids. Incomplete CDR3 DNA: TGTTCCAGCAGCTCGACAGCTTACGAG. It yields the protein CSSSSTAYE. The whole CDR3 reads CSSSSTAYEQYF.

With respect to this clone: The read terminates 3 residues ahead of where the CDR3 ends, so the germline J gene completes it. The chain is built from TRBV2 and TRBJ1-6, with 7 bases identical to TRBD1. Germline assignment: CDR1 SNHLY and CDR2 FYNNEI. V dropped 6 bases and J dropped 10; count of bases not matched to a gene: 12. This CDR3 region has 15 residues. The CDR3 loop is CASRALGTVNSPLHF. The DNA read from the CDR3 is TGTGCCAGCAGGGCCCTGGGGACAGTAAACTCACCC.

About this clone: The read halts 3 residues ahead of the CDR3 end, with the missing end drawn from the germline J gene. The rearrangement links TRBV12-3 or TRBV12-4 to TRBJ2-7; 9 nucleotides agree with TRBD1. The junction had 8 bases not matched to a gene; V was cut back by 3 bases and J by 5 bases. The CDR3 sequence is 15 residues long. CDR3 region: CASSFGGQGPHEQYF. The CDR3 bases that were read are TGTGCCAGCAGTTTTGGGGGACAGGGCCCCCACGAG.

With respect to this clone: The read halts 3 residues ahead of the CDR3 end, with the missing end drawn from the germline J gene. The chain recombines TRBV29-1 with TRBJ1-1; D might be TRBD1 (6 bases). V shed 7 bases and J shed 0 bases, with 21 bases lying between them. There are 16 residues in the CDR3. Germline CDR1 reads SQVTM; CDR2 reads ANQGSEA. The CDR3 region is CSASGGAGAMNTEAFF. The sequenced part of the CDR3 DNA is TGCAGCGCATCAGGAGGGGCAGGGGCCATGAACACTGAA.

As concerns this clone: The DNA ends 3 residues before the CDR3 does, and the rest of the CDR3 is filled in from the germline J gene. This sequence joins TRBV19 and TRBJ1-5; D may be TRBD1 (5 bases). The germline gives CDR1 LNHDA, CDR2 SQIVND (reference sequence). V was shortened by 4 bases and J by 0 bases, with 16 bases between the two germline ends. The CDR3 is 17 amino acids. The sequenced CDR3 bases are TGTGCCAGTAGTACAGGGAGGCTTACCTATAGCAATCAGCCC. It codes for CASSTGRLTYSNQP. The complete CDR3 reads CASSTGRLTYSNQPQHF.

Points on this clone: The read halts 3 residues ahead of the CDR3 end, with the missing end drawn from the germline J gene. The genes are TRBV18 and TRBJ1-5, with D tentatively TRBD1 (6 bases). Trimming cost V 2 bases and J 2 bases, with 7 bases left between them. Germline-derived CDR1 and CDR2 are KGHSH and LQKENI. This CDR3 is 14 amino acids long. CDR3 DNA (partial): TGTGCCAGCTCACCAGCAGGGGGCAATCAGCCC. It specifies CASSPAGGNQP. The full CDR3 is CASSPAGGNQPQHF.

About this clone itself: The read gets to within 3 residues of the CDR3 end, and the germline J gene fills in the rest. The genes are TRBV5-1 and TRBJ2-7; 13 bases are a match to TRBD2. V lost 4 bases and J lost 2; bases outside the gene matches: 6. Germline V gene data show CDR1 as SGHRS and CDR2 as YFSETQ. The CDR3 runs 16 residues. The CDR3 DNA, read in part, is TGCGCCAGCAGCACGGGACTAGCGGGGTTAGCCTACGAG. Translating it yields CASSTGLAGLAYE. The full CDR3 protein is CASSTGLAGLAYEQYF.

Concerning this clone: The DNA ends 3 residues before the CDR3 does, and the rest of the CDR3 is filled in from the germline J gene. The gene calls are TRBV5-1 and TRBJ2-3; 7 bases map to TRBD2. The V and J ends lost 5 bases and 6 bases, in that order; junction bases with no gene match: 9. Germline lookup yields CDR1 SGHRS and CDR2 YFSETQ. CDR3 size: 14 residues. CDR3 DNA (partial): TGCGCCAGCAGTCCTGGGACTACCTCGGATACG. It is translated as CASSPGTTSDT. The complete CDR3 reads CASSPGTTSDTQYF.

This chain's CDR3 is CASTPKWGGGQPQHF. Incomplete CDR3 DNA: TGTGCCAGTACCCCGAAGTGGGGGGGCGGTCAGCCC. The V gene is TRBV19, the J gene TRBJ1-5; D might be TRBD1 (6 bases). With the read ending 3 residues before the CDR3 end, the germline J gene is used to fill in that end. Per germline, CDR1 LNHDA and CDR2 SQIVND (reference sequence). The V and J ends lost 7 bases and 6 bases respectively, with 19 bases between them. CDR3 length equals 15 residues.

In the case of this clone: The DNA ends 3 residues before the CDR3 does, and the rest of the CDR3 is filled in from the germline J gene. V usage is TRBV4-1 and J usage is TRBJ2-7, with no clear D. V lost 4 bases and J lost 1, with 17 bases in between. Germline V gene data show CDR1 as MGHRA and CDR2 as YSYEKL. This CDR3 region has 16 residues. The CDR3 reads CASSPSGLVTSYEQYF. CDR3 bases read: TGCGCCAGCAGCCCCTCGGGTCTCGTCACTTCCTACGAG.

As regards this clone: The read falls 3 residues short of the CDR3 end, and the missing part is taken from the germline J gene. The chain is built from TRBV9 and TRBJ2-1, with 7 bases that match TRBD1. The CDR3 extends over 15 amino acids. Trimming removed 3 bases from V and 7 bases from J; junction bases left unmatched: 10. Per germline, CDR1 SGDLS and CDR2 YYNGEE. This chain's CDR3 is CASSARPIRGNEQFF. The sequenced CDR3 bases are TGTGCCAGCAGCGCCCGACCCATCAGGGGGAATGAG.